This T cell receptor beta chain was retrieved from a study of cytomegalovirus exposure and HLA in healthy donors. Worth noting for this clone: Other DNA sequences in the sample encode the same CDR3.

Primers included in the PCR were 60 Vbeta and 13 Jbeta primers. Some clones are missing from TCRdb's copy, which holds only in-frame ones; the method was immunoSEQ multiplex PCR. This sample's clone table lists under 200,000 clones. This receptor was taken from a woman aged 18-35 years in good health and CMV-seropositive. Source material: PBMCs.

The DNA of the CDR3 is TGTGCCAGCAGGCAGGGCGCCGAGAAACTGTTTTTT. It is translated as CASRQGAEKLFF. The chain couples TRBV25-1 to TRBJ1-4; a possible D gene is TRBD1 (5 bases). Germline CDR1 MGHDK, CDR2 SYGVNS. The CDR3 runs 12 residues. Trimming took 6 bases from V and 11 from J, leaving 13 bases between them.